One sample yielded the 6 T cell receptor beta chains listed below, sequenced in a study of blood T cell repertoires in COVID-19. Generated by immunoSEQ multiplex PCR, the TCRdb table keeps only in-frame clones and is missing some. The sample shows under 200,000 clones, 83% of them seen only once. Source material: peripheral blood. These receptors came from an elderly woman with acute or convalescent COVID-19.

The gene calls are TRBV19 and TRBJ1-5, with D tentatively TRBD1 (5 bases). Between the trimmed V and J ends, which lost 4 bases and 6 bases, there was a span of 13 bases. Germline V lookup: CDR1 LNHDA, CDR2 SQIVND (reference sequence). The length of the CDR3 is 14 residues. CDR3 nucleotide sequence: TGTGCCAGTAGTACTGATCGGGGGGGTCAGCCCCAGCATTTT. Translating gives CASSTDRGGQPQHF.

The chain employs TRBV10-3 and TRBJ2-1, with 7 nucleotides matching TRBD2. CDR3 size: 15 residues. Germline CDR1 ENHRY, CDR2 SYGVKD. The trim removed 6 bases at V and 5 bases at J, leaving 10 bases unmatched. Here the CDR3 reads CAIRDMGRENNEQFF. The CDR3 DNA sequence: TGTGCCATCAGGGACATGGGGAGGGAGAACAATGAGCAGTTCTTC.

The chain couples TRBV12-3 or TRBV12-4 to TRBJ2-3; a possible D gene is TRBD2 (5 bases). The CDR3 covers 11 residues. Trimming shortened V by 5 bases and J by 5 bases, and 5 bases separated the two germline ends. The CDR3 reads CASSTRDTQYF. The CDR3 DNA reads as TGTGCCAGCAGTACTAGAGATACGCAGTATTTT.

J is TRBJ2-1 and V is TRBV6-5, with D tentatively TRBD1 (6 bases). Per germline, CDR1 MNHEY and CDR2 SVGAGI. This CDR3 spans 15 amino acids. Trimming left V 4 bases short and J 3 bases short, with 13 bases between. CDR3 nucleotide sequence: TGTGCCAGCAGTTCCGGGACAAATTTCTACAATGAGCAGTTCTTC. It specifies CASSSGTNFYNEQFF.

This clone was detected only a few times. J is TRBJ2-7 and V is TRBV7-6; a possible D gene is TRBD2 (5 bases). The length of the CDR3 is 16 residues. V was clipped by 5 bases and J by 2 bases, with 19 bases between them. In germline, CDR1 is SGHVS, CDR2 FNYEAQ. DNA of the CDR3: TGTGCCAGCAGCCCGAGGGATTCGATACTACCCTACGAGCAGTACTTC. Its translation: CASSPRDSILPYEQYF.

This clone was seen only once. The V gene is TRBV28, the J gene TRBJ2-5, with D possibly TRBD1 on 5 matching bases. CDR3 size: 14 residues. V was clipped by 5 bases and J by 7 bases, with 17 bases between them. The V gene's germline CDR1 is MDHEN and CDR2 SYDVKM. The CDR3 region has the DNA TGTGCCAGCAGTCCGTCGGACATGATCGGGACCCAGTACTTC. Amino acids: CASSPSDMIGTQYF.